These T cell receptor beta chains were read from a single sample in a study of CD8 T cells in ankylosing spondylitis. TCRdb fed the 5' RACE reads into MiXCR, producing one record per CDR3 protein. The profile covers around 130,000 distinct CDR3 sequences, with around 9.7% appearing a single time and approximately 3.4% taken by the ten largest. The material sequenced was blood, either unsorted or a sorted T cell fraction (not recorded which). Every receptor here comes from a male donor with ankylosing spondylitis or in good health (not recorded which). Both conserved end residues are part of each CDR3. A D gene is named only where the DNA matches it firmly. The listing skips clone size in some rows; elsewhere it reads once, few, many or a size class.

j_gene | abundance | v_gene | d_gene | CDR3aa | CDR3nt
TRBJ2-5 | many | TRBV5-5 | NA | CASSFVWGDQETQYF | TGTGCCAGCAGCTTTGTGTGGGGGGACCAAGAGACCCAGTACTTC
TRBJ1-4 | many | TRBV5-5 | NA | CASTGELIEKLFF | TGTGCCAGCACCGGGGAGCTTATCGAAAAACTGTTTTTT
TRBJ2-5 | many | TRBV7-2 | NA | CASSLMLGQETQYF | TGTGCCAGCAGCTTAATGCTAGGGCAAGAGACCCAGTACTTC
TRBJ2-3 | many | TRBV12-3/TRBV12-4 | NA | CASMTLDTQYF | TGTGCCAGCATGACTTTGGATACGCAGTATTTT
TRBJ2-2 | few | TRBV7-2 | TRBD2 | CASSLAGGVTGELFF | TGTGCCAGCAGCCTAGCGGGAGGAGTCACCGGGGAGCTGTTTTTT
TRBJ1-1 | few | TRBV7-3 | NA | CASSRRGEGRITEAFF | TGTGCCAGCAGCAGAAGAGGGGAGGGCCGTATCACTGAAGCTTTCTTT
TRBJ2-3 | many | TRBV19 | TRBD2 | CPTSGKYTQYF | TGTCCGACTAGCGGGAAATATACGCAGTATTTT
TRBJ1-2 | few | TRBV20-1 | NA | CSARGGAGNDGYTF | TGCAGTGCTAGAGGAGGGGCAGGGAACGATGGCTACACCTTC
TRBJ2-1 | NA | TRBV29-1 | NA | CSVVRYNEQFF | TGCAGCGTGGTCCGCTACAATGAGCAGTTCTTC
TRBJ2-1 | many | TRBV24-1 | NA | CATSDLLLNGQFF | TGTGCCACCAGTGATTTGCTCCTGAACGGGCAGTTCTTC
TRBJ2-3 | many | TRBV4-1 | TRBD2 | CASSDLSGRWLDTQYF | TGCGCCAGCTCAGACCTTAGCGGGAGGTGGTTAGATACGCAGTATTTT
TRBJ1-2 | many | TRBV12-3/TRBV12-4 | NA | CASSPNYGYTF | TGTGCCAGCAGCCCTAACTATGGCTACACCTTC
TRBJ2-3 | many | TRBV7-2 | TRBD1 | CASSPGQGGHTQYF | TGTGCCAGCAGCCCTGGACAGGGAGGTCATACGCAGTATTTT
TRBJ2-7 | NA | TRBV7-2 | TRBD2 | CASSLNVAGGRYEQYF | TGTGCCAGCAGCTTAAACGTAGCGGGAGGCCGCTACGAGCAGTACTTC
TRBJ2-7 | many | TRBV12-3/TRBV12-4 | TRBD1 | CASSRQGSHEQYF | TGTGCCAGCAGCCGACAGGGATCGCACGAGCAGTACTTC
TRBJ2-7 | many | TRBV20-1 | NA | CSARDGFLTYEQYF | TGCAGTGCTAGAGACGGATTCTTAACCTACGAGCAGTACTTC
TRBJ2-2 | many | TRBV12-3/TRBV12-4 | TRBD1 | CASRDRGGTGELFF | TGTGCCAGCAGGGACAGGGGAGGCACCGGGGAGCTGTTTTTT
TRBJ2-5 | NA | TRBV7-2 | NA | CASSERNQGGETQYF | TGTGCCAGCAGCGAAAGGAACCAGGGGGGAGAGACCCAGTACTTC
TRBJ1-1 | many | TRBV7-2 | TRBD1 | CASSPRQGAPNTEAFF | TGTGCCAGCAGCCCCCGACAGGGGGCCCCGAACACTGAAGCTTTCTTT
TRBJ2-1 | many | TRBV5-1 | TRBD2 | CASSPIAGGRNEQFF | TGCGCCAGCAGCCCTATTGCGGGAGGCAGGAATGAGCAGTTCTTC
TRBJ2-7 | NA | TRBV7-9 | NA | CASSFGLKPYEQYF | TGTGCCAGCAGCTTTGGCCTAAAACCTTACGAGCAGTACTTC
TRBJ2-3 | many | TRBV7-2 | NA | CASSLPGSTDTQYF | TGTGCCAGCAGCTTACCGGGCAGCACAGATACGCAGTATTTT
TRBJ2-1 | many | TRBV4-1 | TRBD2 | CASSQTAGTSFSYNEQFF | TGCGCCAGCAGCCAAACCGCCGGGACTAGCTTTTCCTACAATGAGCAGTTCTTC
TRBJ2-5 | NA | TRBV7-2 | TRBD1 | CASSLSTGTGPQETQYF | TGTGCCAGCAGCTTATCGACAGGGACGGGCCCACAAGAGACCCAGTACTTC
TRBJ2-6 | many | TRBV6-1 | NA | CASSPQQDSGANVLTF | TGTGCCAGCAGTCCACAACAGGACTCTGGGGCCAACGTCCTGACTTTC
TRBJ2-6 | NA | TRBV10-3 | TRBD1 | CAIRGTGVNSGANVLTF | TGTGCCATCAGGGGGACAGGGGTGAATTCTGGGGCCAACGTCCTGACTTTC
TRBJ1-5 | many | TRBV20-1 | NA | CSARATAYSNQPQHF | TGCAGTGCTAGAGCGACAGCTTATAGCAATCAGCCCCAGCATTTT
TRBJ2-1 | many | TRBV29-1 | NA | CSVEAVLTGYNEQFF | TGCAGCGTTGAAGCGGTACTGACAGGTTACAATGAGCAGTTCTTC
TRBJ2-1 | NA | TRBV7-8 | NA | CASSLRGVHEQFF | TGTGCCAGCAGCTTAAGAGGGGTCCATGAGCAGTTCTTC
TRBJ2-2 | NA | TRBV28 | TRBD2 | CASSLTGLAATGELFF | TGTGCCAGCAGCCTAACGGGACTAGCGGCAACCGGGGAGCTGTTTTTT
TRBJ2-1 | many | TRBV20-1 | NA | CSARIPTSYNEQFF | TGCAGTGCCCGGATCCCGACCTCCTACAATGAGCAGTTCTTC
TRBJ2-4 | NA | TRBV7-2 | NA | CASSFGKSTAKNIQYF | TGTGCCAGCAGCTTTGGCAAATCCACGGCCAAAAACATTCAGTACTTC
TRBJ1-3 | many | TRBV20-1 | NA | CSASQGPGNTIYF | TGCAGTGCTAGTCAGGGCCCTGGAAACACCATATATTTT
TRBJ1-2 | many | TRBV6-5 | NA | CASRSSNYGYTF | TGTGCCAGCAGGAGTTCTAACTATGGCTACACCTTC
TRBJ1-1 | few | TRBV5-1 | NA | CASSARAFF | TGCGCCAGCAGCGCCCGAGCTTTCTTT
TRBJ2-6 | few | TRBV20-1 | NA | CSATGPRRGGFSGANVLTF | TGCAGTGCTACGGGCCCGAGGAGGGGCGGATTCTCTGGGGCCAACGTCCTGACTTTC
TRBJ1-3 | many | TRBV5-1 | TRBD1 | CASSQGQDLSGNTIYF | TGCGCCAGCAGCCAAGGACAGGACCTCTCTGGAAACACCATATATTTT
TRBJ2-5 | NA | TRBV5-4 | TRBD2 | CASSLEFEGGPGETQYF | TGTGCCAGCAGCTTGGAGTTTGAGGGAGGGCCGGGAGAGACCCAGTACTTC
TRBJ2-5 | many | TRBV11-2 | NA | CASSLVWGETQYF | TGTGCCAGCAGCTTAGTTTGGGGAGAGACCCAGTACTTC
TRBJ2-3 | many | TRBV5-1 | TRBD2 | CASSLAAGETDTQYF | TGCGCCAGCAGCTTGGCAGCGGGAGAAACAGATACGCAGTATTTT